This T cell receptor beta chain emerged from a study of blood T cell repertoires in COVID-19. Study information: Sample material is recorded as cDNA or gDNA derived from T cells, B-cell-depleted T cells, or PBMCs.

V lost 2 bases to trimming and J lost 7 bases, with 17 bases between them. CDR1 and CDR2 (germline): SNHLY, FYNNEI. This CDR3 spans 15 amino acids. Profiled with immunoSEQ multiplex PCR; TCRdb holds only in-frame clones, not every one. The sample records fewer than 200,000 clones, about 79% being singletons. Study members were between roughly 18 and 90 years old and lived in 20 to 25 US regions. Symptom resolution, clearance, or two negative PCRs marked the recovered donors of Cohort 3. The sample consisted of PBMCs or T cells enriched from blood (not recorded which). The chain combines TRBV2 with TRBJ1-2; D perhaps matches TRBD1 (5 bases). This receptor was obtained from a man aged 45-60 years who had recovered from COVID-19. CDR3 sequence reads: CASSEMGPGRGGYTF. DNA for the CDR3: TGTGCCAGCAGTGAAATGGGGCCAGGGAGGGGTGGCTACACCTTC.